The 23 T cell receptor beta chains reported below all come from one sample, sequenced in a study of shared clonotypes between healthy human individuals. Naive CD8 cells lacked CD45RO, underwent positive selection for CCR7 and left out terminally differentiated effector memory CD45RA+ cells. Assay used: immunoSEQ multiplex PCR; TCRdb lists only in-frame clones, some missing. The sample lists under 850,000 clones; approximately 92% were seen once. The specimen sequenced was naive CD8+ T cells sorted from blood. Receptors were obtained from a man between 25 and 39 years old in good health.

The gene calls are TRBV2 and TRBJ2-4; 10 bases are shared with TRBD2. With 6 bases clipped from V and 1 base from J, the junction kept 15 bases outside the gene matches. The germline gives CDR1 SNHLY, CDR2 FYNNEI. The CDR3 has 19 amino acids. CDR3 sequence (DNA): TGTGCCAGCAGCCAAACGCTAAGCGGGAGGGCCTCGGCCAAAAACATTCAGTACTTC. This translates into CASSQTLSGRASAKNIQYF. Supplemented by reference TRBV2 and TRBJ2-4, the full variable domain reads EPEVTQTPSHQVTQMGQEVILRCVPISNHLYFYWYRQILGQKVEFLVSFYNNEISEKSEIFDDQFSVERPDGSNFTLKIRSTKLEDSAMYFCASSQTLSGRASAKNIQYFGAGTRLSVL.

The genes are TRBV7-3 and TRBJ2-7; TRBD1 is a possible D gene (6 bases). Germline CDR1 and CDR2: SGHTA and FQGTGA. V was cut by 6 bases and J by 1 base, with 16 bases left in between. The CDR3 extends over 15 amino acids. Written as DNA, the CDR3 is TGTGCCAGCAGGCTTTGGACAGTGACTTCCTACGAGCAGTACTTC. As protein: CASRLWTVTSYEQYF.

V and J are TRBV9 and TRBJ1-3; possibly TRBD1 for D (5 bases). This CDR3 has 15 amino acids. Trimming took off 4 bases at V and 2 bases at J, with 13 bases between the two ends. Germline CDR1 and CDR2: SGDLS and YYNGEE. CDR3 protein: CASSMGDFTGNTIYF. CDR3 in DNA: TGTGCCAGCAGCATGGGGGATTTTACTGGAAACACCATATATTTT.

The chain links TRBV10-1 to TRBJ2-7; 7 nucleotides align to TRBD1. Germline V gene lookup returns CDR1 WNHNN and CDR2 SYGVQD (reference sequence). The CDR3 length is 13 residues. Losses at the gene ends were 3 bases for V and 2 bases for J; bases not matched to a gene: 1. CDR3 coding DNA: TGCGCCAGCAGTGACCAGGGGGCCTACGAGCAGTACTTC. Amino acid sequence: CASSDQGAYEQYF.

Notes on this clone: Other nucleotide sequences in the sample specify the same CDR3. This sequence joins TRBV7-9 and TRBJ2-1, with unresolved D. Trimming took off 3 bases at V and 4 bases at J, with 7 bases between the two ends. Germline lookup yields CDR1 SEHNR and CDR2 FQNEAQ (reference sequence). This CDR3 comprises 13 residues. The CDR3 DNA is TGTGCCAGCAGCTTCCCATCATACAATGAGCAGTTCTTC. Translation gives CASSFPSYNEQFF.

Concerning this clone: The germline gene is not matched at one end of the junction; a read error may be the cause. J is TRBJ2-3 and V is TRBV29-1, with 9 nucleotides matching TRBD2. The CDR3 is 14 amino acids. Germline lookup yields CDR1 SQVTM and CDR2 ANQGSEA. CDR3 in DNA: TGCAGCGCTGAAGTTAGCGGGAGCATGTATACGCAGTATTTT. Residues: CSAEVSGSMYTQYF.

The chain has TRBV9 and TRBJ2-3, with D tentatively TRBD2 (6 bases). V was pared by 3 bases and J by 2 bases, with 16 bases between. The CDR3 extends over 16 amino acids. Looked up from germline, CDR1 is SGDLS and CDR2 is YYNGEE. The CDR3 loop is CASSERRDFHTDTQYF. For the CDR3, the DNA is TGTGCCAGCAGCGAACGAAGGGACTTCCACACAGATACGCAGTATTTT.

The J gene is TRBJ2-7, the V gene TRBV2, with TRBD2 matching 11 bases. Germline trimming cut 10 bases from V and 0 bases from J; bases unmatched to any gene: 2. The CDR3 extends over 13 amino acids. In germline, CDR1 is SNHLY, CDR2 FYNNEI. The CDR3 DNA sequence: TGTGCCAAAGGACTAGCGGGCTCCTACGAGCAGTACTTC. It codes for CAKGLAGSYEQYF.

Remarks on this clone: Other DNA sequences in this specimen translate into the identical CDR3. The chain couples TRBV7-8 to TRBJ2-5; D remains unclear. The CDR3 length is 12 residues. CDR1 is SGHVS, CDR2 FQNEAQ, per germline. V lost 0 bases to trimming and J lost 4 bases, with 3 bases between them. This CDR3 is CASSLAGETQYF. CDR3 coding DNA: TGTGCCAGCAGCTTAGCGGGAGAGACCCAGTACTTC.

The rearrangement links TRBV6-1 to TRBJ1-2; TRBD1 aligns across 11 bases. The CDR3 is 15 residues long. CDR1 is MNHNS and CDR2 is SASEGT in the germline V gene. V gave up 3 bases and J gave up 3 bases; unmatched junction bases: 3. The CDR3, as DNA: TGTGCCAGCAGTGACGGACAGGGGGCTGACTATGGCTACACCTTC. Protein: CASSDGQGADYGYTF.

This clone was seen just once. The V call is TRBV5-4, the J call TRBJ2-7; D is unclear. V was pared by 2 bases and J by 0 bases, with 12 bases between. Per the germline V gene, CDR1 is SGHNT and CDR2 is YYREEE (reference sequence). The CDR3 covers 15 residues. The CDR3 is CASSFDDLSSYEQYF. CDR3 in DNA: TGTGCCAGCAGCTTTGACGACCTCAGCTCCTACGAGCAGTACTTC.

This chain links TRBV19 with TRBJ2-1; D uncertain. Per germline, CDR1 LNHDA and CDR2 SQIVND (reference sequence). The CDR3 runs 15 residues. V lost 3 bases, J lost 0 bases, and 9 bases lay in between. Written as DNA, the CDR3 is TGTGCCAGTAGTATTTGGCAGTACTCCTACAATGAGCAGTTCTTC. This encodes CASSIWQYSYNEQFF.

The chain recombines TRBV27 with TRBJ2-5, with TRBD1 as a possible D gene (5 bases). The CDR3 contains 11 residues. V shed 4 bases and J shed 8 bases, with 8 bases lying between them. Germline CDR1 reads MNHEY; CDR2 reads SMNVEV (reference sequence). Here the CDR3 DNA reads TGTGCCAGCAGTTCTGGGGCCACCCAGTACTTC. It translates to CASSSGATQYF.

DNA for the CDR3: TGTGCCAGCAGTCAAAAGGACAGCAGCTCTGGAAACACCATATATTTT. Residues: CASSQKDSSSGNTIYF. V is TRBV27 and J is TRBJ1-3; the D gene is possibly TRBD1 (6 bases). V gave up 5 bases and J gave up 0 bases, with 14 bases separating them. The CDR3 totals 16 residues. In germline, CDR1 is MNHEY, CDR2 SMNVEV (reference sequence).

A note on this clone: The sample carries other DNA sequences with the same CDR3. The rearrangement joins TRBV2 to TRBJ2-7; no clear D. V was trimmed by 3 bases and J by 0 bases, leaving 9 bases between them. This CDR3 spans 14 amino acids. Germline CDR1 reads SNHLY; CDR2 reads FYNNEI. The CDR3 DNA reads as TGTGCCAGCAGTGAGGGCGGAAGCTCCTACGAGCAGTACTTC. Protein: CASSEGGSSYEQYF.

V is TRBV7-2 and J is TRBJ2-3; TRBD2 is a possible D gene (5 bases). The V end was cut by 5 bases, the J end by 5 bases, with 23 bases between. The CDR3 loop spans 17 amino acids. Germline CDR1 SGHTA, CDR2 FQGNSA. DNA of the CDR3: TGTGCCAGCAGCCTCGATTCCCCCGGAGGTCCACTAGATACGCAGTATTTT. Encoded protein: CASSLDSPGGPLDTQYF.

V and J are TRBV13 and TRBJ2-1, with no clear D. The V gene lost 0 bases and the J gene lost 8 bases, with 5 bases spanning the gap. Germline CDR1 PRHDT, CDR2 FYEKMQ (reference sequence). The CDR3 sequence is 12 residues long. CDR3 sequence: CASSLGSDEQFF. The CDR3 region has the DNA TGTGCCAGCAGCTTAGGGAGCGATGAGCAGTTCTTC.

This clone was seen only once. The chain links TRBV7-9 to TRBJ1-2; no firm D call. Between the trimmed V and J ends, which lost 5 bases and 3 bases, there was a span of 13 bases. Germline V gives CDR1 SEHNR, CDR2 FQNEAQ (reference sequence). This CDR3 is built from 14 residues. The CDR3 is CASSHDRAHYGYTF. Written as DNA, the CDR3 is TGTGCCAGCAGCCACGACCGGGCTCACTATGGCTACACCTTC.

The rearrangement links TRBV15 to TRBJ2-1, with TRBD2 matching 7 bases. The ends lost 6 bases at V and 4 bases at J; junction bases unmatched: 12. CDR3 length: 16 amino acids. Germline V gives CDR1 LNHNV, CDR2 YYDKDF (reference sequence). The CDR3 coding sequence is TGTGCCACCAGTGTCGCGGGAGCCTCAAAGTACAATGAGCAGTTCTTC. It yields the protein CATSVAGASKYNEQFF.

Worth noting for this clone: One junction end does not reproduce the germline sequence, and a read error may be involved. CDR3 nucleotide sequence: TGTGCCAGCAGCCCTAACATTGAAGCTTTCTTT. As protein: CASSPNIEAFF. V and J are TRBV7-2 and TRBJ1-1; D call uncertain. Germline-derived CDR1 and CDR2 are SGHTA and FQGNSA. CDR3 length equals 11 residues. Together with reference TRBV7-2 and TRBJ1-1, the CDR3 gives the full variable domain: GAGVSQSPSNKVTEKGKDVELRCDPISGHTALYWYRQSLGQGLEFLIYFQGNSAPDKSGLPSDRFSAERTGGSVSTLTIQRTQQEDSAVYLCASSPNIEAFFGQGTRLTVV.

The chain links TRBV7-9 to TRBJ1-3, with D unresolved. The CDR3 has 16 residues. The V gene's germline CDR1 is SEHNR and CDR2 FQNEAQ (reference sequence). The V and J ends lost 5 bases and 0 bases respectively, with 14 bases between them. The CDR3 here is CASSGKRLSSGNTIYF. CDR3 sequence (DNA): TGTGCCAGCAGCGGGAAGAGGTTGAGCTCTGGAAACACCATATATTTT.

Note on this clone: The same CDR3 arises from other DNA sequences in this sample as well. The chain carries TRBV27 and TRBJ2-1, with a tentative D call TRBD2 (6 bases). The ends were cut back, 7 bases at V and 0 bases at J, with 10 bases in the middle. The CDR3 covers 14 residues. In germline, CDR1 is MNHEY, CDR2 SMNVEV (reference sequence). In nucleotides, the CDR3 is TGTGCCAGCACCGCGGGACTCTCCTACAATGAGCAGTTCTTC. This encodes CASTAGLSYNEQFF.

This clone showed up just once. The rearrangement links TRBV27 to TRBJ2-7, with D tentatively TRBD2 (5 bases). Germline V gene lookup returns CDR1 MNHEY and CDR2 SMNVEV (reference sequence). Trimming took off 5 bases at V and 2 bases at J, with 22 bases between the two ends. The CDR3 covers 17 residues. The CDR3: CASSKEVLNGGPYEQYF. DNA of the CDR3: TGTGCCAGCAGTAAAGAGGTCCTAAACGGAGGCCCCTACGAGCAGTACTTC.